This TCR beta chain is from a study of T cells after yellow fever vaccination. The junction had 6 bases not matched to a gene; V was cut back by 1 base and J by 7 bases. CDR1 is DFQATT, CDR2 SNEGSKA, per germline (reference sequence). The CDR3 length is 13 residues. One entry per CDR3 protein, called by TCRdb with MiXCR from the 5' RACE reads. The sample holds around 60,000 distinct CDR3 sequences, 5.5% to 6% seen once. This clonotype was sampled from a man between 18 and 29 years old who received the YFV17D yellow fever vaccine. The genes are TRBV20-1 and TRBJ2-5, with TRBD2 matching over 7 bases. The source material was PBMCs, either bulk or a sorted T-cell subset (CD4+, CD8+, memory, or dextramer-sorted; not recorded which), sampled on the day of the yellow fever booster vaccination. CDR3 nucleotide sequence: TGCAGTGCTAGAGTGACGGGGGGTGGGACCCAGTACTTC. Its translation is CSARVTGGGTQYF.